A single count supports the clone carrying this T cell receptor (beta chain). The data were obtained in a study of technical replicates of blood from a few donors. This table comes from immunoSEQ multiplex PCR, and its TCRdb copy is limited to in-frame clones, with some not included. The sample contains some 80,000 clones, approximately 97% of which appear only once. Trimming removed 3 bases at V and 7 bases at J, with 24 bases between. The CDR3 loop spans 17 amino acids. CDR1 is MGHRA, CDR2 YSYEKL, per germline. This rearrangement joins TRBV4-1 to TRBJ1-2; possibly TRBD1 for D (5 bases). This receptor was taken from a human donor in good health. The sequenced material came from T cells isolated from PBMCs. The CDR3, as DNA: TGCGCCAGCAGCCACCTCCCACACCAGGTGGACAAGGGTGGCTACACCTTC. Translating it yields CASSHLPHQVDKGGYTF.